This T cell receptor (beta chain) was observed in a study of T cell repertoires in cytomegalovirus infection. Across the study: Public TCR beta signature analysis indicated the presence of both CMV infection and matching HLA type.

TCRdb itself ran the reads through MiXCR, one entry per CDR3 protein. The sample lists approximately 500,000 distinct CDR3 sequences, 16% occurring once. Germline-derived CDR1 and CDR2 are MNHNS and SASEGT. The CDR3 runs 15 residues. The ends lost 5 bases at V and 8 bases at J; junction bases unmatched: 6. Sequenced material: CD8+ T cells from PBMCs. The source of this sequence is a human donor in good health (CMV status not recorded). Some clones in this sample may be carry-over from other donors' samples. V is TRBV6-1 and J is TRBJ2-1; 13 bases line up with TRBD2. The chain's CDR3 is CASSWTSGSGDEQFF. Written as DNA, the CDR3 is TGTGCCAGCAGTTGGACTAGCGGGAGTGGAGATGAGCAGTTCTTC.